This passage covers 17 T cell receptor beta chains from one sample sequenced in a study of siplizumab effects on memory and regulatory T cells. Sequencing was performed with immunoSEQ multiplex PCR; in TCRdb, only in-frame clones are kept and a portion is missing. The sample carries tens of thousands of clones, over 95% recorded once. The sequenced sample consisted of naive CD8+ T cells sorted from blood. Receptors originate from a human donor in good health.

The chain links TRBV7-9 to TRBJ2-3; no clear D gene. The CDR3 covers 12 residues. Trimming took 0 bases from V and 4 from J, leaving 2 bases between them. Germline V gene lookup returns CDR1 SEHNR and CDR2 FQNEAQ (reference sequence). DNA for the CDR3: TGTGCCAGCAGCTTAGCGGCAGATACGCAGTATTTT. This codes for CASSLAADTQYF.

V gene TRBV25-1 combines with J gene TRBJ1-2, with a weak D call TRBD1 (5 bases). This CDR3 spans 14 amino acids. The V and J ends lost 5 bases and 7 bases respectively, with 17 bases between them. In germline, CDR1 is MGHDK, CDR2 SYGVNS. For the CDR3, the DNA is TGTGCCAGCAGTTATAGTGGAGGGGTTGTTGGCTACACCTTC. Translation: CASSYSGGVVGYTF.

The V gene is TRBV27, the J gene TRBJ2-7; 13 bases fit TRBD2. CDR3 length: 14 residues. Trimming at V came to 5 bases and at J to 7 bases, leaving 5 bases not matched to a gene. CDR1 is MNHEY and CDR2 is SMNVEV in the germline V gene (reference sequence). The CDR3 here is CASSPTSGRFEQYF. The CDR3 DNA reads as TGTGCCAGCAGTCCGACTAGCGGGAGGTTTGAGCAGTACTTC.

The CDR3 loop reads CASSSETGRRYEQYF. The CDR3 DNA reads TGTGCCAGCAGCTCAGAGACAGGGAGACGTTACGAGCAGTACTTC. The chain is built from TRBV7-6 and TRBJ2-7; 7 bases are shared with TRBD1. The CDR3 totals 15 residues. V lost 4 bases to trimming and J lost 4 bases; unmatched junction nucleotides: 10. Germline V gene lookup returns CDR1 SGHVS and CDR2 FNYEAQ.

The chain uses TRBV2 and TRBJ2-5; 8 bases line up with TRBD1. The CDR3 covers 15 residues. J lost 5 bases, V lost 3 bases, and 8 bases had no gene match. Looked up from germline, CDR1 is SNHLY and CDR2 is FYNNEI. The CDR3 DNA reads as TGTGCCAGCAGTGACCTGGACAGGGTGGAGGAGACCCAGTACTTC. This translates into CASSDLDRVEETQYF.

The CDR3, as DNA: TGTGCCAGCAGCTCCCCGTGGGGACCCGGGGAGCTGTTTTTT. Its translation is CASSSPWGPGELFF. The chain combines TRBV7-9 with TRBJ2-2; TRBD1 or TRBD2 may be the D gene (5 bases each). CDR3 size: 14 residues. Germline V gene data show CDR1 as SEHNR and CDR2 as FQNEAQ (reference sequence). V was shortened by 4 bases and J by 6 bases, with 12 bases between the two germline ends.

CDR3 nucleotides: TGTGCCTGGACCACAGGGGCAACCGGTCAAGAGACCCAGTACTTC. Protein product: CAWTTGATGQETQYF. V is TRBV30 and J is TRBJ2-5, with 7 bases identical to TRBD1. Germline loops: CDR1 GTSNPN, CDR2 SVGIG (reference sequence). The V segment lost 4 bases and the J segment 2 bases; nucleotides outside the gene matches: 10. The CDR3 covers 15 residues.

The chain links TRBV25-1 to TRBJ2-7; 10 positions match TRBD1. There are 14 residues in the CDR3. Germline V lookup: CDR1 MGHDK, CDR2 SYGVNS. V dropped 3 bases and J dropped 2; count of bases not matched to a gene: 1. The CDR3 DNA follows: TGTGCCAGCAGTGATGGACAGGGGGCCTACGAGCAGTACTTC. It translates to CASSDGQGAYEQYF.

CDR3 sequence (DNA): TGCGCCAGCAGCCAAGATGGAGCGGGGAAAACAGATACGCAGTATTTT. Protein: CASSQDGAGKTDTQYF. J is TRBJ2-3 and V is TRBV4-1; TRBD2 agrees at 7 bases. The CDR3 is 16 residues long. V lost 0 bases, J lost 3 bases, and 6 bases stayed unmatched. CDR1 and CDR2 from the germline V gene are MGHRA and YSYEKL.

The chain recombines TRBV9 with TRBJ2-1; the match to TRBD1 covers 11 bases. In germline, CDR1 is SGDLS, CDR2 YYNGEE. V lost 3 bases and J lost 5; bases outside the gene matches: 4. The CDR3 runs 15 residues. CDR3 amino acids: CASSAGQGGNNEQFF. CDR3 nucleotides: TGTGCCAGCAGCGCGGGACAGGGGGGGAACAATGAGCAGTTCTTC.

This rearrangement joins TRBV4-3 to TRBJ2-7; D is possibly TRBD2 (5 bases). The V gene's germline CDR1 is LGHNA and CDR2 YSLEER. This CDR3 has 15 amino acids. Between the trimmed V and J ends, which lost 3 bases and 0 bases, there was a span of 12 bases. The CDR3 DNA is TGCGCCAGCAGCCACCAGGAGGCCCCCTCCTACGAGCAGTACTTC. Translation: CASSHQEAPSYEQYF.

CDR3 bases: TGTGCCAGCAGCGTAGGCCAGTCCTACGAGCAGTACTTC. Translating gives CASSVGQSYEQYF. The V gene is TRBV9, the J gene TRBJ2-7; D is undetermined. In germline, CDR1 is SGDLS, CDR2 YYNGEE. Deletions cut 0 bases from V and 1 base from J, with 5 bases between. The CDR3 is made up of 13 amino acids.

The V and J genes are TRBV12-5 and TRBJ2-1; D is ambiguous. The V and J ends lost 4 bases and 0 bases respectively, with 16 bases between them. The CDR3 spans 17 residues. Germline-derived CDR1 and CDR2 are LGHNT and FRNRAP. CDR3 nucleotide sequence: TGTGCTAGTGGTTCCATAGCCGGACGGAGCTCCTACAATGAGCAGTTCTTC. This codes for CASGSIAGRSSYNEQFF. Using reference TRBV12-5 and TRBJ2-1 for the parts outside the CDR3, the full variable domain is DARVTQTPRHKVTEMGQEVTMRCQPILGHNTVFWYRQTMMQGLELLAYFRNRAPLDDSGMPKDRFSAEMPDATLATLKIQPSEPRDSAVYFCASGSIAGRSSYNEQFFGPGTRLTVL.

The chain combines TRBV13 with TRBJ2-7; 11 nucleotides match TRBD1. This CDR3 is built from 18 residues. V shed 6 bases, J shed 3 bases, and the junction held 16 bases outside the gene matches. Looked up from germline, CDR1 is PRHDT and CDR2 is FYEKMQ (reference sequence). CDR3 sequence reads: CASRAGTGGDYTNYEQYF. The CDR3 region has the DNA TGTGCCAGCAGGGCCGGGACAGGGGGTGACTACACCAACTACGAGCAGTACTTC.

This sequence joins TRBV14 and TRBJ2-1; 12 bases agree with TRBD2. Per germline, CDR1 SGHDN and CDR2 FVKESK. The CDR3 loop spans 16 amino acids. With V trimmed by 0 bases and J by 4 bases, 1 base remained unmatched. The CDR3 is CASSQETSGGYNEQFF. CDR3 coding DNA: TGTGCCAGCAGCCAAGAAACTAGCGGGGGGTACAATGAGCAGTTCTTC.

The CDR3 protein is CASSPPDGNGAYEQYF. The CDR3 DNA is TGTGCCAGCAGCCCCCCGGACGGGAATGGGGCCTACGAGCAGTACTTC. This rearrangement joins TRBV5-6 to TRBJ2-7; D possibly corresponds to TRBD2 (5 bases). CDR1 and CDR2 (germline): SGHDT, YYEEEE. The CDR3 is made up of 16 amino acids. V lost 4 bases, J lost 2 bases, and 19 bases lay in between.

This sequence joins TRBV28 and TRBJ1-4; D ambiguous. V lost 4 bases to trimming and J lost 5 bases, with 8 bases between them. CDR1 MDHEN and CDR2 SYDVKM come from the germline V gene. This CDR3 is 13 amino acids long. CDR3 in amino acids: CASSSGENEKLFF. DNA of the CDR3: TGTGCCAGCAGTTCAGGAGAGAATGAAAAACTGTTTTTT.